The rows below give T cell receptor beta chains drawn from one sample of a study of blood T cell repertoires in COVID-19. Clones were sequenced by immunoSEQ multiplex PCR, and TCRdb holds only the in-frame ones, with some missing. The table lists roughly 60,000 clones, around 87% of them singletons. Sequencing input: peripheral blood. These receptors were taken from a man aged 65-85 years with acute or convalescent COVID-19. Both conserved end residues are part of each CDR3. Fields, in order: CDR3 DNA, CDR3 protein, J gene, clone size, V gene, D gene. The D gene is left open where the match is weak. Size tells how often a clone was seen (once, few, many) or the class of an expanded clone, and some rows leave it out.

CDR3 DNA: TGTGCCACCAGCACGGGGAACCAAGAGACCCAGTACTTC
CDR3 protein: CATSTGNQETQYF
J gene: TRBJ2-5
clone size: -
V gene: TRBV15
D gene: -

CDR3 DNA: TGTGCCAGCAGTTTAGGGGGACAGAACTATGGCTACACCTTC
CDR3 protein: CASSLGGQNYGYTF
J gene: TRBJ1-2
clone size: -
V gene: TRBV28
D gene: TRBD1

CDR3 DNA: TGTGCCAGCAGCCTCCAGACTAGTCCCACCGGGGAGCTGTTTTTT
CDR3 protein: CASSLQTSPTGELFF
J gene: TRBJ2-2
clone size: -
V gene: TRBV7-9
D gene: -

CDR3 DNA: TGTGCCAGCAGTGAATTTGTCCAGGGGGCAACCTACGAGCAGTACTTC
CDR3 protein: CASSEFVQGATYEQYF
J gene: TRBJ2-7
clone size: -
V gene: TRBV6-1
D gene: TRBD1

CDR3 DNA: TGTGCCACCATGGGAGGGACTAGCTCCCAGGAATACAATGAGCAGTTCTTC
CDR3 protein: CATMGGTSSQEYNEQFF
J gene: TRBJ2-1
clone size: -
V gene: TRBV10-3
D gene: TRBD2

CDR3 DNA: TGTGCCAGCAGCAGCCAGACAGGGGAAGAGACCCAGTACTTC
CDR3 protein: CASSSQTGEETQYF
J gene: TRBJ2-5
clone size: -
V gene: TRBV25-1
D gene: TRBD1

CDR3 DNA: TGTGCCGTTCAAGTCAGGGGCACAGATACGCAGTATTTT
CDR3 protein: CAVQVRGTDTQYF
J gene: TRBJ2-3
clone size: -
V gene: TRBV19
D gene: -

CDR3 DNA: TGTGCCAGCAGCTACCAGGTGTTTCGCGGACAGGGATTTAATTCACCCCTCCACTTT
CDR3 protein: CASSYQVFRGQGFNSPLHF
J gene: TRBJ1-6
clone size: few
V gene: TRBV3-1/TRBV3-2
D gene: TRBD1

CDR3 DNA: TGTGCCAGCAGCTCAACACTAGCGGGTCCTAGCACAGATACGCAGTATTTT
CDR3 protein: CASSSTLAGPSTDTQYF
J gene: TRBJ2-3
clone size: -
V gene: TRBV7-2
D gene: TRBD2

CDR3 DNA: TGTGCGCTGACCAACTTAGACTGCGTTTATGGCTACACCTTC
CDR3 protein: CALTNLDCVYGYTF
J gene: TRBJ1-2
clone size: once
V gene: TRBV19
D gene: -

CDR3 DNA: TGTGCCAGTGCAGGGTCCTCTGGAAACACCATATATTTT
CDR3 protein: CASAGSSGNTIYF
J gene: TRBJ1-3
clone size: -
V gene: TRBV19
D gene: -

CDR3 DNA: TGTGCCAGCACTTCGGGAGCGGACTACAGGTCAGATACGCAGTATTTT
CDR3 protein: CASTSGADYRSDTQYF
J gene: TRBJ2-3
clone size: -
V gene: TRBV9
D gene: -

CDR3 DNA: TGTGCCACCAGTGAACCCAGTGCGAGCGGGAGGGCCTACAATGAGCAGTTCTTC
CDR3 protein: CATSEPSASGRAYNEQFF
J gene: TRBJ2-1
clone size: -
V gene: TRBV24-1
D gene: TRBD2

CDR3 DNA: TGTGCCAGCAGCCCACTCTTACAGGGGGCATTTTACGCCAACGTCCTGACTTTC
CDR3 protein: CASSPLLQGAFYANVLTF
J gene: TRBJ2-6
clone size: once
V gene: TRBV11-2
D gene: TRBD1

CDR3 DNA: TGTGCCTGGAGTCCCCTTAGCGGGAGCTCCTACAATGAGCAGTTCTTC
CDR3 protein: CAWSPLSGSSYNEQFF
J gene: TRBJ2-1
clone size: -
V gene: TRBV30
D gene: TRBD2

CDR3 DNA: TGTGCCAGCAGCCAACTCATAGCGGGAGGAGGGGAGACCCAGTACTTC
CDR3 protein: CASSQLIAGGGETQYF
J gene: TRBJ2-5
clone size: -
V gene: TRBV3-1/TRBV3-2
D gene: TRBD2

CDR3 DNA: TGTGCCAGCAGCCAGACGGGGAGTGGAAACACCATATATTTT
CDR3 protein: CASSQTGSGNTIYF
J gene: TRBJ1-3
clone size: -
V gene: TRBV7-9
D gene: -

CDR3 DNA: TGCGCCAGCAGCCCCTTTTTGGGAGGCAATGAAAAACTGTTTTTT
CDR3 protein: CASSPFLGGNEKLFF
J gene: TRBJ1-4
clone size: -
V gene: TRBV5-1
D gene: -

CDR3 DNA: TGTGCCAGCTCAGGGGGCCCCGGGGAGACCCAGTACTTC
CDR3 protein: CASSGGPGETQYF
J gene: TRBJ2-5
clone size: -
V gene: TRBV11-3
D gene: TRBD1

CDR3 DNA: TGTGCCACCAGTGATCGGGGGGAAAAACTGTTTTTT
CDR3 protein: CATSDRGEKLFF
J gene: TRBJ1-4
clone size: -
V gene: TRBV24-1
D gene: -

CDR3 DNA: TGTGCCACCAGTGCGGGCGGCACTAGTAGCACAGATACGCAGTATTTT
CDR3 protein: CATSAGGTSSTDTQYF
J gene: TRBJ2-3
clone size: -
V gene: TRBV24-1
D gene: -

CDR3 DNA: TGTGCCAGCAGTTTAAAGGGGACTCAGGGCGAGCAGTACTTC
CDR3 protein: CASSLKGTQGEQYF
J gene: TRBJ2-7
clone size: -
V gene: TRBV28
D gene: -

CDR3 DNA: TGTGCCAGCAGCCCCGGGGGCTCCTACGAGCAGTACTTC
CDR3 protein: CASSPGGSYEQYF
J gene: TRBJ2-7
clone size: -
V gene: TRBV3-1/TRBV3-2
D gene: -

CDR3 DNA: TGTGCCAGCAGTTTCGGGACACTTTACGAGCAGTACTTC
CDR3 protein: CASSFGTLYEQYF
J gene: TRBJ2-7
clone size: -
V gene: TRBV12-3/TRBV12-4
D gene: -

CDR3 DNA: TGTGCCAGCAGTCCACCGGTGAGGGGGCCCGGGGAGCTGTTTTTT
CDR3 protein: CASSPPVRGPGELFF
J gene: TRBJ2-2
clone size: -
V gene: TRBV28
D gene: TRBD1

CDR3 DNA: TGTGCCAGCAGTTTCGTATTGGATACGCAGTATTTT
CDR3 protein: CASSFVLDTQYF
J gene: TRBJ2-3
clone size: -
V gene: TRBV6-6
D gene: -

CDR3 DNA: TGTGCCAGCAGCATGGGCCCGAGTACAGACTACACCTTC
CDR3 protein: CASSMGPSTDYTF
J gene: TRBJ1-2
clone size: -
V gene: TRBV7-2
D gene: -

CDR3 DNA: TGTGCCAGCTCACAAAGGGACGGGGGGGATTCACCCCTCCACTTT
CDR3 protein: CASSQRDGGDSPLHF
J gene: TRBJ1-6
clone size: -
V gene: TRBV18
D gene: -

CDR3 DNA: TGTGCCAGCTCAACCCCAGGGCTCTCTGGAAACACCATATATTTT
CDR3 protein: CASSTPGLSGNTIYF
J gene: TRBJ1-3
clone size: -
V gene: TRBV18
D gene: -